Reported below is one TCR beta chain. This sample stems from a study of tumor-infiltrating lymphocytes in primary liver carcinoma. Study information: The patients included men and women who were aged 30 to 69 years.

Trimming pared 3 bases from V and 5 bases from J, leaving 23 bases between. There are 17 residues in the CDR3. Germline CDR1 KGHSH, CDR2 LQKENI. Production of TCR beta cDNA used 400 to 600 ng total RNA together with a constant-region primer. Researchers made the TCR beta libraries by running three nested multiplex PCR rounds with slightly modified ARM-PCR. The two initial PCR rounds, about 9 cycles each, used TRBV1-TRBV30 forward and C-beta reverse primers. MiXCR was run by TCRdb on the multiplex PCR reads, yielding one entry per CDR3 protein. In the table there are more than 100,000 distinct CDR3 sequences, around two thirds of which are singletons. Scientists recovered RNA and DNA together from around 20-30 mg of unsorted bulk tissue.

Material for sequencing was liver tumor tissue from sampling region 1. The sample's subset: tumor region T1, superior pole. This TCR was recovered from a woman aged 55-75 years with primary liver carcinoma and hepatitis B virus infection. The J gene is TRBJ2-7, the V gene TRBV18; weak D call: TRBD2 (5 bases). CDR3 nucleotides: TGTGCCAGCTCACCGCGGACTGCCGGATCGGGTGCCGACGAGCAGTACTTC. Amino acids: CASSPRTAGSGADEQYF. Drawing the rest from reference TRBV18 and TRBJ2-7, the complete variable domain is NAGVMQNPRHLVRRRGQEARLRCSPMKGHSHVYWYRQLPEEGLKFMVYLQKENIIDESGMPKERFSAEFPKEGPSILRIQQVVRGDSAAYFCASSPRTAGSGADEQYFGPGTRLTVT.